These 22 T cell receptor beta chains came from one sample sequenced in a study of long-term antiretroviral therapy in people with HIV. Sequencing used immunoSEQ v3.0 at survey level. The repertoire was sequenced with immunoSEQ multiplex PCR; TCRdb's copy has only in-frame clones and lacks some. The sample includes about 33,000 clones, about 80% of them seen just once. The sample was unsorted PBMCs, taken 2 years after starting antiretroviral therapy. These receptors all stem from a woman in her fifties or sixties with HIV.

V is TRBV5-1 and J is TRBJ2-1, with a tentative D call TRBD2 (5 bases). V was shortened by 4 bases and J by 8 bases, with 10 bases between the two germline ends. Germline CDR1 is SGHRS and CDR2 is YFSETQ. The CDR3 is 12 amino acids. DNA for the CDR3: TGCGCCAGCAGCCTACTCGGGGATGAGCAGTTCTTC. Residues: CASSLLGDEQFF.

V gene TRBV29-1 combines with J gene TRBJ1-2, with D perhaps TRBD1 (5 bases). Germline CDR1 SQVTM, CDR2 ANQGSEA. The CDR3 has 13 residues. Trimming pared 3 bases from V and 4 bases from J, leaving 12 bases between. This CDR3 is CSVEAGRRYGYTF. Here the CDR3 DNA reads TGCAGCGTTGAGGCAGGGAGACGCTATGGCTACACCTTC.

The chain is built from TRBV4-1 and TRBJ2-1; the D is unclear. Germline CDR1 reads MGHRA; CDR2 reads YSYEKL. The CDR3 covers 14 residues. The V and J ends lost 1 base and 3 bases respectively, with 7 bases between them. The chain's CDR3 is CASSQVGNYNEQFF. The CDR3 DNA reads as TGCGCCAGCAGCCAAGTTGGAAACTACAATGAGCAGTTCTTC.

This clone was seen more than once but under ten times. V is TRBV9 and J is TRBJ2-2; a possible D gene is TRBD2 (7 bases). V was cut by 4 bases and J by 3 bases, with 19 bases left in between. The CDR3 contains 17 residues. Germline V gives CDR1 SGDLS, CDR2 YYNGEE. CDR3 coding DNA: TGTGCCAGCAGCTTGGTAGTCCGGGGGGCTCACACCGGGGAGCTGTTTTTT. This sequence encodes CASSLVVRGAHTGELFF.

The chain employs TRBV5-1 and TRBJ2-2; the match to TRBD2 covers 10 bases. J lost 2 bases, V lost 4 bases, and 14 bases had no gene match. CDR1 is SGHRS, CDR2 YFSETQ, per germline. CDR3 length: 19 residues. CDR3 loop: CASSPSEERGGRNTGELFF. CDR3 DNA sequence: TGCGCCAGCAGCCCGTCGGAGGAGCGGGGGGGCCGAAACACCGGGGAGCTGTTTTTT.

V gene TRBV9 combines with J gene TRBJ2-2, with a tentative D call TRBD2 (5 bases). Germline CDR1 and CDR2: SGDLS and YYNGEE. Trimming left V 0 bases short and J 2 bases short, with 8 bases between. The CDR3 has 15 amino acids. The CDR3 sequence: CASSVGTYNTGELFF. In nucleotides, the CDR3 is TGTGCCAGCAGCGTAGGGACTTACAACACCGGGGAGCTGTTTTTT. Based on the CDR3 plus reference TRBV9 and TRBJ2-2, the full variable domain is DSGVTQTPKHLITATGQRVTLRCSPRSGDLSVYWYQQSLDQGLQFLIQYYNGEERAKGNILERFSAQQFPDLHSELNLSSLELGDSALYFCASSVGTYNTGELFFGEGSRLTVL.

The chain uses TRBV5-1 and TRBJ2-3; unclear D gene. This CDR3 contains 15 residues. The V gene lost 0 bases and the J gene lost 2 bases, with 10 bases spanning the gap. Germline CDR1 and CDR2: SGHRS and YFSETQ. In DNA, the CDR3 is TGCGCCAGCAGCTTGGAATCTTCCCACACAGATACGCAGTATTTT. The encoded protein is CASSLESSHTDTQYF.

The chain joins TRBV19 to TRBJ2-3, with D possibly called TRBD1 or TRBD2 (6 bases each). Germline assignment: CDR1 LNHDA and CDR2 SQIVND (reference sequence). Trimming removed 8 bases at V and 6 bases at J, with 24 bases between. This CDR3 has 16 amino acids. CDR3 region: CASGVGGGMRHDTQYF. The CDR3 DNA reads TGTGCCAGTGGAGTCGGAGGGGGGATGAGGCACGATACGCAGTATTTT. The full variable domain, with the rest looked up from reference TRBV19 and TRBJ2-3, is DGGITQSPKYLFRKEGQNVTLSCEQNLNHDAMYWYRQDPGQGLRLIYYSQIVNDFQKGDIAEGYSVSREKKESFPLTVTSAQKNPTAFYLCASGVGGGMRHDTQYFGPGTRLTVL.

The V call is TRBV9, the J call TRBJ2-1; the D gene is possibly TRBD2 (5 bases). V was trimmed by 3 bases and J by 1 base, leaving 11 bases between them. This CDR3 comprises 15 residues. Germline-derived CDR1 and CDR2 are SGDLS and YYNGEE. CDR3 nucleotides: TGTGCCAGCAGCGCCCCCGGGATATCCTACAATGAGCAGTTCTTC. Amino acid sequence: CASSAPGISYNEQFF.

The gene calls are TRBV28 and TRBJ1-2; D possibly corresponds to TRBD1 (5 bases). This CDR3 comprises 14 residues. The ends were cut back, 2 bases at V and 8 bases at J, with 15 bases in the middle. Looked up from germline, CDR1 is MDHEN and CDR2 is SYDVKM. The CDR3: CASSLGGYTSGYTF. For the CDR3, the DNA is TGTGCCAGCAGTTTAGGGGGGTACACGAGCGGCTACACCTTC.

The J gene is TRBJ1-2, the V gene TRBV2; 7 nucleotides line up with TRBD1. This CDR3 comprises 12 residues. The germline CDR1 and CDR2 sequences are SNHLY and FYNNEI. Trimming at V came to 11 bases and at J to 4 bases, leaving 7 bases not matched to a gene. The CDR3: CAEQGTSYGYTF. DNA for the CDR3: TGTGCCGAACAGGGGACATCCTATGGCTACACCTTC.

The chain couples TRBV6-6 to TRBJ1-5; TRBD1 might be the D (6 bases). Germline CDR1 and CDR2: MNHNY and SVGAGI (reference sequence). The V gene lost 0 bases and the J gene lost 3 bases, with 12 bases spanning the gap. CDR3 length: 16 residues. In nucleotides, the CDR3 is TGTGCCAGCAGTTACTCGGTCCAGGGGAACAATCAGCCCCAGCATTTT. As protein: CASSYSVQGNNQPQHF.

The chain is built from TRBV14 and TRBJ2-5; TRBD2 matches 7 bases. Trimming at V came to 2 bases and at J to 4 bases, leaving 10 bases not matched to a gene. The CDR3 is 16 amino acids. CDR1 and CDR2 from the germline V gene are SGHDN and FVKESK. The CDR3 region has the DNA TGTGCCAGCAGCCAAAGTGTCGGGGGGATCTCAGAGACCCAGTACTTC. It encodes CASSQSVGGISETQYF.

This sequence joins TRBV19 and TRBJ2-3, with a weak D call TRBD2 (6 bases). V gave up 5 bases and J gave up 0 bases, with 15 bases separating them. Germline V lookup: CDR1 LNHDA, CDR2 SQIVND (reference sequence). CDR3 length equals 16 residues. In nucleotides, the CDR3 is TGTGCCAGTAGTCAGGACTATTCGTCTAGCACAGATACGCAGTATTTT. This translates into CASSQDYSSSTDTQYF.

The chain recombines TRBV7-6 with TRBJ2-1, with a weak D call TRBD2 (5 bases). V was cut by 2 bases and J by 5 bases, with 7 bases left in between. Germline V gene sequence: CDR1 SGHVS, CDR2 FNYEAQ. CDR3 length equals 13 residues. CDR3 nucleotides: TGTGCCAGCAGCTTATGGCGGGACAATGAGCAGTTCTTC. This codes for CASSLWRDNEQFF. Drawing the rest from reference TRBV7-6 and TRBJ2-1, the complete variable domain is GAGVSQSPRYKVTKRGQDVALRCDPISGHVSLYWYRQALGQGPEFLTYFNYEAQQDKSGLPNDRFSAERPEGSISTLTIQRTEQRDSAMYRCASSLWRDNEQFFGPGTRLTVL.

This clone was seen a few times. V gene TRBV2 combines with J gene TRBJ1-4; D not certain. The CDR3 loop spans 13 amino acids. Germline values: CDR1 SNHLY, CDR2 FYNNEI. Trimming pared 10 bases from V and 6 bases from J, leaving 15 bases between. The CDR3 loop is CATLYDPDEKLFF. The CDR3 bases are TGTGCCACCTTGTATGACCCCGATGAAAAACTGTTTTTT.

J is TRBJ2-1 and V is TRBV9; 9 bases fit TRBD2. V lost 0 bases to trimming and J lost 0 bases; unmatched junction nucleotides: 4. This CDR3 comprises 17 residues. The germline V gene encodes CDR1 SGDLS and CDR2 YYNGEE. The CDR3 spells CASSVGGGGSSYNEQFF. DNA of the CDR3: TGTGCCAGCAGCGTAGGCGGGGGGGGGTCCTCCTACAATGAGCAGTTCTTC. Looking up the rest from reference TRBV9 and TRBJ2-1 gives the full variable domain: DSGVTQTPKHLITATGQRVTLRCSPRSGDLSVYWYQQSLDQGLQFLIQYYNGEERAKGNILERFSAQQFPDLHSELNLSSLELGDSALYFCASSVGGGGSSYNEQFFGPGTRLTVL.

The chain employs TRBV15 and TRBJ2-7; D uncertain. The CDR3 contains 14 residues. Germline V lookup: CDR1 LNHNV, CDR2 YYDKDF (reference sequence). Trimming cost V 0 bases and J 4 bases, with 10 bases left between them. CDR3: CATSRDPVGYEQYV. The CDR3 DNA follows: TGTGCCACCAGCAGAGATCCCGTTGGGTACGAGCAGTACGTC.

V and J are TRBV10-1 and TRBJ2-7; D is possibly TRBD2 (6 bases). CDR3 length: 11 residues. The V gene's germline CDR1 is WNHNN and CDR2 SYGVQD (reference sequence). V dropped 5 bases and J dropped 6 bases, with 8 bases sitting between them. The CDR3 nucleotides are TGCGCCAGCAGTAAGGGAGGCGAGCAGTACTTC. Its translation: CASSKGGEQYF.

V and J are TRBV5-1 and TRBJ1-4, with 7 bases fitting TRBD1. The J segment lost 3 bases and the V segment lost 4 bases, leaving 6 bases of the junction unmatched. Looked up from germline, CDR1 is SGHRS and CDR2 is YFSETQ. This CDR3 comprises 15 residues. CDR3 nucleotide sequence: TGCGCCAGCAGCGGATCAGGGGGAGCTAATGAAAAACTGTTTTTT. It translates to CASSGSGGANEKLFF.

The DNA of the CDR3 is TGTGCCAGCAGCTTAGAGTTTTCTAACTATGGCTACACCTTC. Translation gives CASSLEFSNYGYTF. The chain recombines TRBV7-2 with TRBJ1-2; unclear D gene. The CDR3 totals 14 residues. The germline V gene encodes CDR1 SGHTA and CDR2 FQGNSA. Between the trimmed V and J ends, which lost 1 base and 0 bases, there was a span of 6 bases.

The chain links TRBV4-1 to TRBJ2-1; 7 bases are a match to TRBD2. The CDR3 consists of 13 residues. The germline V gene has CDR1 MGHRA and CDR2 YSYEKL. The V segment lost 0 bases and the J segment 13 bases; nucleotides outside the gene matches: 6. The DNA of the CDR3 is TGCGCCAGCAGCCAAGATCTGGGACTACGTCAGTTCTTC. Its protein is CASSQDLGLRQFF.